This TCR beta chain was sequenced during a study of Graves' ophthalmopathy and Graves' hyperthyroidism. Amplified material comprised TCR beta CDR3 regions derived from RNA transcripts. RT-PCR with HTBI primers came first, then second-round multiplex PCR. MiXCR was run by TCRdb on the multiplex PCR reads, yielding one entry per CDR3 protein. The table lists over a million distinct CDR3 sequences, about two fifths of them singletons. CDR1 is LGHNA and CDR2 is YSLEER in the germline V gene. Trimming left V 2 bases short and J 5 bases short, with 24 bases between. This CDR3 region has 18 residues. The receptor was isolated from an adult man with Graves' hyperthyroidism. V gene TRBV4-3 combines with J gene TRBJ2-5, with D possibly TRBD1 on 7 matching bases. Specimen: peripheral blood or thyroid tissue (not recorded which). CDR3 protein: CASSQLLAVGQEGETQYF. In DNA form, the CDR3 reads TGCGCCAGCAGCCAATTGTTGGCGGTAGGACAGGAGGGGGAGACCCAGTACTTC.